The clone carrying this T cell receptor beta chain was picked up one time. The CDR3 runs to 15 residues. The V gene's germline CDR1 is ENHRY and CDR2 SYGVKD. Unmatched junction bases numbered 4, after V lost 2 bases and J lost 2 bases. In the original workflow: Reference gene primer amplification gave estimated nucleated cell counts. The assay was immunoSEQ multiplex PCR, and TCRdb's table has in-frame clones only and misses some. For V, J and clone size, that table is used; D and trimming come from the DNA. This table holds 170,000 or so clones, just under 90% found once. The source of the sample is a study of blood T cell repertoires in COVID-19. The overall study: Nucleic acid was either cDNA or gDNA, and it came from T cells, B-cell-depleted T cells, or PBMCs.

The genes are TRBV10-3 and TRBJ2-3; 7 positions match TRBD2. The clonotype originates from a woman in her sixties or seventies with COVID-19, enrolled during active disease. Sequenced input: peripheral blood. The CDR3 is CAISEGLADTDTQYF. As DNA, the CDR3 is TGTGCCATCAGTGAGGGGCTAGCGGACACAGATACGCAGTATTTT.